This TCR beta chain appears in the sequencing data of a study of graft-versus-host responses after intestinal transplantation. About the study: Once they had received anti-thymocyte globulin induction, all recipients took tacrolimus and steroids for approximately 3 years. Regarding the study as a whole: GvH clonotypes were identified within recipient marrow, with a subset emerging first in ileum or blood. Maximum circulating GvH clone levels tracked with early post-transplant HvG decreases.

Comment on this clone: Its antigen is unidentified.

From germline, CDR1 is SGHAT and CDR2 FQNNGV. Trimming stripped 3 bases from V and 0 bases from J, with 11 bases between. This CDR3 is built from 16 residues. Sequenced by immunoSEQ multiplex PCR; TCRdb stores in-frame clones only, minus some. Of 85,000 to 100,000 clones in the sample, around 93% are singletons; the top ten hold less than 0.45%. Sequenced material: unstimulated CD4+ T cells sorted from spleen or lymph node cells, taken before transplant. The TCR sequence derives from a human donor who was the organ donor for an intestinal transplant. The chain links TRBV11-2 to TRBJ1-4; D gene ambiguous. CDR3: CASSFRGSATNEKLFF. The CDR3 coding sequence is TGTGCCAGCAGCTTTAGAGGGTCTGCAACTAATGAAAAACTGTTTTTT.